This T cell receptor beta chain was identified during a study of OX40 agonist ivuxolimab in advanced cancers. Of note for this clone: The target antigen is unknown.

Study conclusions and caveats: Averaged across samples, CD8+ T cells carried more expanded clones than CD4+ did.

The germline V gene encodes CDR1 MNHNY and CDR2 SVGAGI (reference sequence). The V segment lost 0 bases and the J segment 7 bases; nucleotides outside the gene matches: 3. The CDR3 runs 13 residues. Clones were read by immunoSEQ multiplex PCR, and TCRdb kept only the in-frame ones, dropping some. The sample contains some 130,000 clones, approximately 94% of which appear only once. This TCR derives from an adult with an advanced solid tumor such as melanoma, head and neck, liver or kidney cancer. The source was CD4+ or CD8+ T cells sorted from blood, collected in a trial of the OX40 agonist ivuxolimab. V and J are TRBV6-6 and TRBJ2-7; 7 bases are a match to TRBD1. CDR3 sequence (DNA): TGTGCCAGCAGTTACTCGGGACAGACTGAGCAGTACTTC. It is translated as CASSYSGQTEQYF.